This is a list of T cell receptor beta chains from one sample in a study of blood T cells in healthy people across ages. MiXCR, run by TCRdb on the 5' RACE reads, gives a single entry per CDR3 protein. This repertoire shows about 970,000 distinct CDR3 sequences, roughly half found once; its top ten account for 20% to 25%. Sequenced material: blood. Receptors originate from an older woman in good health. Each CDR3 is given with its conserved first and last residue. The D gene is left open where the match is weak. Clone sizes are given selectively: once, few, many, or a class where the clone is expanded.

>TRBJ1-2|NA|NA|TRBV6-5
TGTGCCAGCAGTTACGGGGAAGGCTACACCTTC
CASSYGEGYTF
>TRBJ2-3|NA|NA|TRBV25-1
TGTGCCTCAAAGGGAGCTTTCCCGGGTGATACGCAGTATTTT
CASKGAFPGDTQYF
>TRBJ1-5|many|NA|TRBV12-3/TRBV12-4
TGTGCCAGCAGCCTACAGGGCAATCAGCCCCAGCATTTT
CASSLQGNQPQHF
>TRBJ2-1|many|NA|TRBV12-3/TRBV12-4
TGTGCCAGCAGTTTAGCACAGGGCTATGAGCAGTTCTTC
CASSLAQGYEQFF
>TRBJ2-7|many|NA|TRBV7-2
TGTGCCAGCAGCTTAGGCGGGCACAGCTCCTACGAGCAGTACTTC
CASSLGGHSSYEQYF
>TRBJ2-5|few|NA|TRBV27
TGTGCCAGCACCGGGGATGGGGAGACCCAGTACTTC
CASTGDGETQYF
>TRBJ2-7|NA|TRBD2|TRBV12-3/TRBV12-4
TGTGCCAGCAGTTTAACGCCGGGGTTCGCGGGAGGTTCCTACGAGCAGTACTTC
CASSLTPGFAGGSYEQYF
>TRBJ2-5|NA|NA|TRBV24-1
TGTGCCACCAGTGATTCCGGAACAGGGGGGGAAGAGACCCAGTACTTC
CATSDSGTGGEETQYF
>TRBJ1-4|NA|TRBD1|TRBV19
TGTGCCAGTAGAGGACAGGGGACAACTAATGAAAAACTGTTTTTT
CASRGQGTTNEKLFF
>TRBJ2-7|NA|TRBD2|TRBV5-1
TGCGCCAGCAGCCCCAGCGGGAGCACCTACAATGAGCAGTACTTC
CASSPSGSTYNEQYF
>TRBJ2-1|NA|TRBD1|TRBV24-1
TGTGCCACCAGTGATCCTTTAGGGACAGGGGGAAACAATGAGCAGTTCTTC
CATSDPLGTGGNNEQFF
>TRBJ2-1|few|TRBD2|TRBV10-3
TGTGCCATCAGTGTGACTAGCGGAGAGGGGGGGCAGTTCTTC
CAISVTSGEGGQFF
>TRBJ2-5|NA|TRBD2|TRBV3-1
TGTGCCGGCAGCCCCCTCTTAGCGGGGGGTCAAGAGACCCAGTACTTC
CAGSPLLAGGQETQYF
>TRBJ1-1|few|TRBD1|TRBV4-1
TGCGCCAGCAAGGCGGGACAGGGGAGGACTGAAGCTTTCTTT
CASKAGQGRTEAFF
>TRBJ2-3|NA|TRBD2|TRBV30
TGTGCCTGGAGTGGACTAGCGGGGGTCACAGATACGCAGTATTTT
CAWSGLAGVTDTQYF
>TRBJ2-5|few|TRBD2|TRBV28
TGTGCCAGCAGTTTCACTAGCGACCAAGAGACCCAGTACTTC
CASSFTSDQETQYF
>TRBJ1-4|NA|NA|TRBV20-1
TGCAGTGCTAGAGACCAGGGTTCTACTAATGAAAAACTGTTTTTT
CSARDQGSTNEKLFF
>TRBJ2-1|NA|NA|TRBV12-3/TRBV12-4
TGTGCCAGCAGTTTAGGGCCGTTGGGGCCTTACAATGAGCAGTTCTTC
CASSLGPLGPYNEQFF
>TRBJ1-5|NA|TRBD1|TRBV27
TGTGCCAGCAGTCGGACAGGCCCCAATCAGCCCCAGCATTTT
CASSRTGPNQPQHF
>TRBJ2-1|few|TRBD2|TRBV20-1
TGCAGTGCCTTACTAGCGGGAGCCGGCGATGAGCAGTTCTTC
CSALLAGAGDEQFF
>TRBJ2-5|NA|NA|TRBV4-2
TGTGCCAGCAGCCAAGGGGGCGGGGAGAACAAAGAGACCCAGTACTTC
CASSQGGGENKETQYF
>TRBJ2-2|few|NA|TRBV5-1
TGCGCCAGCAGCTTGAGGTCGGGTCTGGGGACCGGGGAGCTGTTTTTT
CASSLRSGLGTGELFF
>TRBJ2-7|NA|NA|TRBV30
TGTGCCTGGAGTAGGGGGAAAAGTTTCTACGAGCAGTACTTC
CAWSRGKSFYEQYF
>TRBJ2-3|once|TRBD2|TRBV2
TGTGCCAGCAACTTACTAGCGGCACCCACAGATACGCAGTATTTT
CASNLLAAPTDTQYF
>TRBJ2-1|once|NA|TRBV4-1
TGCGCCAGCAGCCGATTCCTGGGGGGCTCACATGAGCAGATCTTC
CASSRFLGGSHEQIF
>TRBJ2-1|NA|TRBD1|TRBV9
TGTGCCAGCAGCGGCACCGGGACAGGGGAATACAATGAGCAGTTCTTC
CASSGTGTGEYNEQFF
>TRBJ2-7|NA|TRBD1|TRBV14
TGTGCCAGCAGCAAAAGCCCTTCGACAGGGAGATACGAGCAGTACTTC
CASSKSPSTGRYEQYF
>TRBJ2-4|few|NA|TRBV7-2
TGTGCCAGCAGCTTAAATCTCGGCATTCAGTACTTC
CASSLNLGIQYF
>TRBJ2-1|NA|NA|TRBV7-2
TGTGCCTGCAGCTTAGCAATCTCCTACAATGAGCAGTTCTTC
CACSLAISYNEQFF
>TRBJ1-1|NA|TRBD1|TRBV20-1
TGCAGCCCTTTCCGGGACAGGGGGGGTACTGAAGCTTTCTTT
CSPFRDRGGTEAFF
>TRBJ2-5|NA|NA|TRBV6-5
TGTGCCAGCACCATTAATATGTGGGAGGAGACCCAGTACTTC
CASTINMWEETQYF
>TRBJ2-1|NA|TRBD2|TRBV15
TGTGCCACCAGCAGTCGTATGGGGATAGCGGGAGTTCATGAGCAGTTCTTC
CATSSRMGIAGVHEQFF
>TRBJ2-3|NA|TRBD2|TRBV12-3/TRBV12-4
TGTGCCAGCAGCCGGACTAGCGTAAAAGATACGCAGTATTTT
CASSRTSVKDTQYF
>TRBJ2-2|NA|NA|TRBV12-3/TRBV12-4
TGTGCCAGCAGGGTCGGCACCGGGGAGCTGTTTTTT
CASRVGTGELFF
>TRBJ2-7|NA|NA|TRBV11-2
TGTGCCAGCAGCTTAAGCATCGCAAAGATTATGTCCGAGCAGTACTTC
CASSLSIAKIMSEQYF
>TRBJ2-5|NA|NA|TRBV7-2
TGTGCCAGCAGCTTAAACAGGTGGTCGTCCCAGTACTTC
CASSLNRWSSQYF
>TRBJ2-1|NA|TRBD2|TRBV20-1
TGCAGTGCTAGTTGGCTAGCGGGATATTACAATGAGCAGTTCTTC
CSASWLAGYYNEQFF
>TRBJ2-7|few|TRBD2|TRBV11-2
TGTGCCAGCAGCTTATCTGTGACGGGAGGGTTCTACGAGCAGTACTTC
CASSLSVTGGFYEQYF
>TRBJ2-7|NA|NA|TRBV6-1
TGTGCCAGCAGTGACGGGACGGACCTCTACGAGCAGTACTTC
CASSDGTDLYEQYF
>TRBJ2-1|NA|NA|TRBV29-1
TGCAGCGCTACGGGCCACAGCTCTTACAATGAGCAGTTCTTC
CSATGHSSYNEQFF
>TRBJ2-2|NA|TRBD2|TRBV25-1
TGTGCCAGCAGAGGACTAGCGGGGCGGGGAACCGGGGAGCTGTTTTTT
CASRGLAGRGTGELFF
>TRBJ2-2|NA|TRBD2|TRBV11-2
TGTGCCAGCATCTATACTAGCGGTAACACCGGGGAGCTGTTTTTT
CASIYTSGNTGELFF
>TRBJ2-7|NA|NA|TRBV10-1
TGCGCCAGCAGTGATTGGGTCGACGAGCAGTACTTC
CASSDWVDEQYF
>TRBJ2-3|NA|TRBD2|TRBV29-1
TGCAGCGTTGAAGTAGCGGGGTCGAGCTTGGATACGCAGTATTTT
CSVEVAGSSLDTQYF
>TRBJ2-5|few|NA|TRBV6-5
TGTGCCAGCAGAACCATGGGCGGGATACAAGAGACCCAGTACTTC
CASRTMGGIQETQYF
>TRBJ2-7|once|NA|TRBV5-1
TGCGCCAGCAGCTTGGCTCGGGGGAGTAGCTCCTACGAGCAGTACTTC
CASSLARGSSSYEQYF
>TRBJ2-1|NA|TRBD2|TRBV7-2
TGTGCCAGCAGCACCAAGCGGGGAAGGGGATACAATGAGCAGTTCTTC
CASSTKRGRGYNEQFF
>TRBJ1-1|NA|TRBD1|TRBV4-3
TGCGCCAGCAGCCGTAGGACAGGGGATTTATCTGAAGCTTTCTTT
CASSRRTGDLSEAFF
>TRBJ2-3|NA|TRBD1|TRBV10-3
TGTGCCATCAGTACGCCTCAGGGGGCAGGAACAGATACGCAGTATTTT
CAISTPQGAGTDTQYF